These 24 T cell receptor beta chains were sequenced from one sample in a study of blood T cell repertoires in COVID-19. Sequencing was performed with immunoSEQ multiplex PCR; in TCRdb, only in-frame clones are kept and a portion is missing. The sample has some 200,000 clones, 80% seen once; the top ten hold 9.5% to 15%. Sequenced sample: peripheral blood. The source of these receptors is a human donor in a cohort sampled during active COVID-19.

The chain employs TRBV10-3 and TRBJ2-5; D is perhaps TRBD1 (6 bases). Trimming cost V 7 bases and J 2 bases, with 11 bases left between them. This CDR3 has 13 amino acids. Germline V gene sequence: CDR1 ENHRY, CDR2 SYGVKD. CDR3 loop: CAITSGQQETQYF. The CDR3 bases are TGTGCCATCACCTCTGGACAGCAAGAGACCCAGTACTTC.

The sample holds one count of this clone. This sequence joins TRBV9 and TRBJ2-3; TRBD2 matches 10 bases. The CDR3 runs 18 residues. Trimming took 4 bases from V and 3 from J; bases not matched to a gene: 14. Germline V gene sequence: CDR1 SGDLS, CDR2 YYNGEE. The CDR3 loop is CASSSKRASGSTTDTQYF. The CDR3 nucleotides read TGTGCCAGCAGCTCAAAGCGGGCTAGCGGGAGTACAACAGATACGCAGTATTTT.

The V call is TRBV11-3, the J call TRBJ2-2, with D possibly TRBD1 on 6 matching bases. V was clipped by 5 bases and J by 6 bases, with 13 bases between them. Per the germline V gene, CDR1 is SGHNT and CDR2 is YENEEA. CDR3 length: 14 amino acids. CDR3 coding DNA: TGTGCCAGCAGCCTAAGCAGGGGATCCGGGGAGCTGTTTTTT. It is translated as CASSLSRGSGELFF.

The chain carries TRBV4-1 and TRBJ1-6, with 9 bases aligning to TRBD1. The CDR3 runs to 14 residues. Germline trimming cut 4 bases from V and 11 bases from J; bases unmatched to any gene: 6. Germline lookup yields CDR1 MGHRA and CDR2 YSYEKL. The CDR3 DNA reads TGCGCCAGCAGCCTTAGGGACAGGGAGGCACCCCTCCACTTT. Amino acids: CASSLRDREAPLHF.

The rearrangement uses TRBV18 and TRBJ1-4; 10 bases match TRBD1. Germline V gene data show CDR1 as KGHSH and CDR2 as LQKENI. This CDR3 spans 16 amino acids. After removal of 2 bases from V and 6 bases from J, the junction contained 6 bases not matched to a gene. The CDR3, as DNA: TGTGCCAGCTCACCAACGACCGGGACAGGGGATGAAAAACTGTTTTTT. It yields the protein CASSPTTGTGDEKLFF. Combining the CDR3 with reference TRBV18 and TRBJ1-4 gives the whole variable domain NAGVMQNPRHLVRRRGQEARLRCSPMKGHSHVYWYRQLPEEGLKFMVYLQKENIIDESGMPKERFSAEFPKEGPSILRIQQVVRGDSAAYFCASSPTTGTGDEKLFFGSGTQLSVL.

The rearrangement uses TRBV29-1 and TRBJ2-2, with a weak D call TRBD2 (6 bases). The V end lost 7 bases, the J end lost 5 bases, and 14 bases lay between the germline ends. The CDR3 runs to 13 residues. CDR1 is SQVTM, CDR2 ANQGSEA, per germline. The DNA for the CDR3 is TGCAGCGCAGGAGGGCCGGGGACCGGGGAGCTGTTTTTT. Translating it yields CSAGGPGTGELFF.

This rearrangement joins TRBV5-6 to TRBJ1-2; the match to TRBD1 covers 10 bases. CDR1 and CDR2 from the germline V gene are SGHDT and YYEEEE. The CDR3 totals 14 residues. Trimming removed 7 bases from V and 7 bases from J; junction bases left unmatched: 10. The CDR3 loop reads CASGGQGLRGGYTF. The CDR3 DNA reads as TGTGCCAGCGGGGGACAGGGGCTCCGTGGTGGCTACACCTTC. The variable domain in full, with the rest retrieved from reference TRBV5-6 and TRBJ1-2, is DAGVTQSPTHLIKTRGQQVTLRCSPKSGHDTVSWYQQALGQGPQFIFQYYEEEERQRGNFPDRFSGHQFPNYSSELNVNALLLGDSALYLCASGGQGLRGGYTFGSGTRLTVV.

This chain's CDR3 is CASNPTGRTEAFF. CDR3 DNA: TGCGCCAGCAACCCGACAGGGCGCACTGAAGCTTTCTTT. The chain is built from TRBV5-1 and TRBJ1-1; TRBD1 matches at 7 bases. V shed 6 bases and J 4 bases; nucleotides not matched to a gene: 6. The germline gives CDR1 SGHRS, CDR2 YFSETQ. The CDR3 spans 13 residues.

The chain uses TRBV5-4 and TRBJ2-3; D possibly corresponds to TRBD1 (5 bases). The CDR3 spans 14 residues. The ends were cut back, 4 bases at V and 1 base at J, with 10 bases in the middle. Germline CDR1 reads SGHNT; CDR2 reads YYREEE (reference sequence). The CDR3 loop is CASSPDTRTDTQYF. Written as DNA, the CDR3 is TGTGCCAGCAGCCCGGACACCCGCACAGATACGCAGTATTTT.

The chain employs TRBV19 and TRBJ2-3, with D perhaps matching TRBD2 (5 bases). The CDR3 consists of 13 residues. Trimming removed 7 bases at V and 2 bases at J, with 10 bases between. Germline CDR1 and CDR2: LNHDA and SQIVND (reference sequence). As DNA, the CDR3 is TGTGCCAGTATGCCCCGGGACACAGATACGCAGTATTTT. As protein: CASMPRDTDTQYF.

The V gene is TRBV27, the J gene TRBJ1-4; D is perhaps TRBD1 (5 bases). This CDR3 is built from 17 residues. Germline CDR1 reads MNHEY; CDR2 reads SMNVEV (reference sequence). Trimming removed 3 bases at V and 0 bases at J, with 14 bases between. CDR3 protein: CASSLGGGRATNEKLFF. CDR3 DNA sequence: TGTGCCAGCAGTTTGGGGGGAGGGCGAGCAACTAATGAAAAACTGTTTTTT.

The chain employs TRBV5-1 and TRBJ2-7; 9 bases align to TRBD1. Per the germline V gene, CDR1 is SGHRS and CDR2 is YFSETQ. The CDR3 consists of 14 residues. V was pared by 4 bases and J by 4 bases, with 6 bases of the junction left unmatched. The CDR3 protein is CASSGGTGNYEQYF. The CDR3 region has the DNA TGCGCCAGCAGCGGCGGGACAGGGAATTACGAGCAGTACTTC.

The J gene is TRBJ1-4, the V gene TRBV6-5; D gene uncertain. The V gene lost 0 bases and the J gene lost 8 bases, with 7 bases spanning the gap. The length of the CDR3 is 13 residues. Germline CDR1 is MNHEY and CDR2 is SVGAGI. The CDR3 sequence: CASSYSTREKLFF. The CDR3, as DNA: TGTGCCAGCAGTTACTCGACTCGGGAAAAACTGTTTTTT.

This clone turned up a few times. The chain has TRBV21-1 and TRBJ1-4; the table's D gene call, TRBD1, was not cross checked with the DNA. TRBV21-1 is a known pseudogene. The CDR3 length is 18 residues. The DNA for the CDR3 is TGTGCCAGCAGCGTGAGGGACAGGGAAGTGGGAACTAATGAAAAACTGTTTTTT. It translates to CASSVRDREVGTNEKLFF.

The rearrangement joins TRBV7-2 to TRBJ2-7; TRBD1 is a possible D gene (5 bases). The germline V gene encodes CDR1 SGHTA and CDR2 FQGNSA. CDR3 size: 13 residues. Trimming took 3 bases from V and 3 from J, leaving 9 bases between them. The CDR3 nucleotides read TGTGCCAGCAGCTTGGGGCGGCTCTACGAGCAGTACTTC. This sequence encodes CASSLGRLYEQYF. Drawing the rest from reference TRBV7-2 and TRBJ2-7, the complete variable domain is GAGVSQSPSNKVTEKGKDVELRCDPISGHTALYWYRQSLGQGLEFLIYFQGNSAPDKSGLPSDRFSAERTGGSVSTLTIQRTQQEDSAVYLCASSLGRLYEQYFGPGTRLTVT.

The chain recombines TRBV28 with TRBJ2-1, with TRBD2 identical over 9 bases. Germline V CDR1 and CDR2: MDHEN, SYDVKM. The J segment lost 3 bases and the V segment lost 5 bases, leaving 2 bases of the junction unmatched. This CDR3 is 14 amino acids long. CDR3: CASSPTSGYNEQFF. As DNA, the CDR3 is TGTGCCAGCAGTCCGACTAGCGGCTACAATGAGCAGTTCTTC.

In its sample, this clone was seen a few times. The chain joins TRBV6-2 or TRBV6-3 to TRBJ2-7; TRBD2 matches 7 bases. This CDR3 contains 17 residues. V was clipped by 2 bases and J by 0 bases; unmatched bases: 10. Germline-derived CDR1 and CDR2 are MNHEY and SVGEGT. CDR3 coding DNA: TGTGCCAGCAGTTACCCTCGGCGGGGGATCGTCTCCTACGAGCAGTACTTC. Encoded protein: CASSYPRRGIVSYEQYF.

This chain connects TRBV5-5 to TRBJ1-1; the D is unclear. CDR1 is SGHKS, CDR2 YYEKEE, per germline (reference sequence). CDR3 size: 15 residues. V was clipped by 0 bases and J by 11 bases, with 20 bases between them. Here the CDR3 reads CASSLAGSAAPGAFF. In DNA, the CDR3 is TGTGCCAGCAGCTTGGCAGGTTCGGCGGCCCCGGGGGCTTTCTTT.

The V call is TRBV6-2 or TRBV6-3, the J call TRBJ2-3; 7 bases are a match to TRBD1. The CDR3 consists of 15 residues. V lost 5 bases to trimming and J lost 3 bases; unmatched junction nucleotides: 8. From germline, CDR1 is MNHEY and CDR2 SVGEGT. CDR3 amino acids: CASSTPGQSTDTQYF. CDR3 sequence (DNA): TGTGCCAGCAGTACTCCGGGACAGTCGACAGATACGCAGTATTTT.

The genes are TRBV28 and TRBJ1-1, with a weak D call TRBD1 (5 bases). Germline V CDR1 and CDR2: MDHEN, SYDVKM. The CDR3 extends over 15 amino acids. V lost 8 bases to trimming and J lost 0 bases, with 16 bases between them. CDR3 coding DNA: TGTGCCAGCGGCCTCGGGGGGGGAATGAACACTGAAGCTTTCTTT. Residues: CASGLGGGMNTEAFF.

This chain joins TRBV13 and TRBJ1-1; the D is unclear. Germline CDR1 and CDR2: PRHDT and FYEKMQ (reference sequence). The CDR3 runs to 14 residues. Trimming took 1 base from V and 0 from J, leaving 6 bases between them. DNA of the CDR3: TGTGCCAGCAGCTTAGCCTATATGAACACTGAAGCTTTCTTT. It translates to CASSLAYMNTEAFF. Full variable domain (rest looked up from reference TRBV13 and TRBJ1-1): AAGVIQSPRHLIKEKRETATLKCYPIPRHDTVYWYQQGPGQDPQFLISFYEKMQSDKGSIPDRFSAQQFSDYHSELNMSSLELGDSALYFCASSLAYMNTEAFFGQGTRLTVV.

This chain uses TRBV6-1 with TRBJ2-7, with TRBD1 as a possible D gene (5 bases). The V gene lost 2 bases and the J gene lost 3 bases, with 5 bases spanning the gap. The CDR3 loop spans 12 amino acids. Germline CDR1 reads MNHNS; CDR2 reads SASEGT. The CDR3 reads CASSERGYEQYF. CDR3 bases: TGTGCCAGCAGTGAAAGGGGCTACGAGCAGTACTTC.

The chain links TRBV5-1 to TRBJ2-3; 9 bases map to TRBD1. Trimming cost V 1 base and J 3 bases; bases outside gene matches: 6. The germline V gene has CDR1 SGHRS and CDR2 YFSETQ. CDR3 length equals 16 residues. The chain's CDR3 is CASSLPTGGKTDTQYF. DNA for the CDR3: TGCGCCAGCAGCTTGCCGACAGGGGGGAAAACAGATACGCAGTATTTT.

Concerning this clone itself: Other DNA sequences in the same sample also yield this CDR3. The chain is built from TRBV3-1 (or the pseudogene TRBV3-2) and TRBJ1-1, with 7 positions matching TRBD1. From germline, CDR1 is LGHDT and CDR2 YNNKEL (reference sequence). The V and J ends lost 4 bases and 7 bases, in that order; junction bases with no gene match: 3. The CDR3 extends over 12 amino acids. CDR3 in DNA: TGTGCCAGCAGCCCACAGGGGAGTGAAGCTTTCTTT. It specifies CASSPQGSEAFF.